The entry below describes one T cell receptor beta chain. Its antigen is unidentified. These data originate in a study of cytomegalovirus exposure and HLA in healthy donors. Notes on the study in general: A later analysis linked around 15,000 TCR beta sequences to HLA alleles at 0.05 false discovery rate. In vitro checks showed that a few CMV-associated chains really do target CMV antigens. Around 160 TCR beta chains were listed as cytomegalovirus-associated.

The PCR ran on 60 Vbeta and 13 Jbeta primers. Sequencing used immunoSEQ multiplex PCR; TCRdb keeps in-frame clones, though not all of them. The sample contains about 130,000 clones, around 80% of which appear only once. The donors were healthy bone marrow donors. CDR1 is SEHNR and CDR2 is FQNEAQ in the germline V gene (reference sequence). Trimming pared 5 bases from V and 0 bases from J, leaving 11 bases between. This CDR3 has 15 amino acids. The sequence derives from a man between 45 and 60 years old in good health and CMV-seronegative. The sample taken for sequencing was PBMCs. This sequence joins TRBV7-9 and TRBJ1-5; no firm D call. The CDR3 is CASSPSWGSNQPQHF. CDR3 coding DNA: TGTGCCAGCAGCCCTAGCTGGGGTAGCAATCAGCCCCAGCATTTT.